Each of the 17 T cell receptor beta chains below was sequenced from the same sample in a study of vaccination and CD4 T cells after COVID-19. These TCRs' antigens remain unknown. With the Oncomine TCR Beta short-read assay, DNA from cultured CD4+ T cells was sequenced. From the PCR reads, TCRdb called clonotypes with MiXCR, one entry per CDR3 protein. The repertoire holds fewer than 20,000 distinct CDR3 sequences, around half seen once, with roughly 3.7% in the top ten. The treatment: 10-day PBMC culture with coronavirus spike peptide pools or control peptides (ViraFEST assay). The specimen comprised CD4+ T cells from blood, cultured in vitro, sampled before SARS-CoV-2 vaccination. The receptor set was obtained from a human donor who had recovered from COVID-19.

The V and J genes are TRBV10-3 and TRBJ1-1; TRBD1 agrees at 7 bases. The length of the CDR3 is 13 residues. Germline CDR1 ENHRY, CDR2 SYGVKD. Trimming at V came to 7 bases and at J to 3 bases, leaving 5 bases not matched to a gene. This CDR3 reads CAITTDRDTEAFF. DNA for the CDR3: TGTGCCATCACTACCGACAGGGACACTGAAGCTTTCTTT.

This rearrangement joins TRBV28 to TRBJ1-6, with unresolved D. V lost 6 bases to trimming and J lost 10 bases, with 10 bases between them. The CDR3 consists of 12 residues. Germline-derived CDR1 and CDR2 are MDHEN and SYDVKM. The CDR3 DNA sequence: TGTGCCAGCAGGGAACCTGGATCACCCCTCCACTTT. Its protein product is CASREPGSPLHF.

This chain connects TRBV7-9 to TRBJ2-5; no clear D gene. CDR1 is SEHNR and CDR2 is FQNEAQ in the germline V gene (reference sequence). V was trimmed by 4 bases and J by 2 bases, leaving 2 bases between them. This CDR3 contains 11 residues. CDR3 protein: CASSSQETQYF. The CDR3 nucleotides are TGTGCCAGCAGCTCTCAAGAGACCCAGTACTTC.

The CDR3, as DNA: TGTGCCAGCAGCTCCCCTAGCGGGGGGACGGGTGAGCAGTACTTC. This sequence encodes CASSSPSGGTGEQYF. This chain uses TRBV7-2 with TRBJ2-7, with TRBD2 matching over 11 bases. The trim removed 4 bases at V and 7 bases at J, leaving 9 bases unmatched. From germline, CDR1 is SGHTA and CDR2 FQGNSA. The CDR3 has 15 amino acids. The full variable domain, rest sourced from reference TRBV7-2 and TRBJ2-7, is GAGVSQSPSNKVTEKGKDVELRCDPISGHTALYWYRQSLGQGLEFLIYFQGNSAPDKSGLPSDRFSAERTGGSVSTLTIQRTQQEDSAVYLCASSSPSGGTGEQYFGPGTRLTVT.

In its sample, this clonotype was seen a few times. The chain recombines TRBV19 with TRBJ1-2; TRBD1 aligns across 7 bases. V shed 7 bases and J 8 bases; nucleotides not matched to a gene: 13. The CDR3 has 14 residues. The germline V gene has CDR1 LNHDA and CDR2 SQIVND (reference sequence). The CDR3 sequence: CASTPTGRDFGYTF. The DNA of the CDR3 is TGTGCCAGTACCCCGACAGGGCGTGATTTCGGCTACACCTTC.

V and J are TRBV11-3 and TRBJ2-1, with D unresolved. The CDR3 consists of 13 residues. Trimming took 6 bases from V and 0 from J, leaving 6 bases between them. Germline CDR1 reads SGHNT; CDR2 reads YENEEA. The CDR3 sequence: CASSTGSYNEQFF. CDR3 DNA sequence: TGTGCCAGCAGTACGGGCTCCTACAATGAGCAGTTCTTC.

This chain uses TRBV7-8 with TRBJ1-2; D is perhaps TRBD1 (6 bases). Germline CDR1 SGHVS, CDR2 FQNEAQ. The V end lost 7 bases, the J end lost 8 bases, and 32 bases lay between the germline ends. The CDR3 sequence is 18 residues long. CDR3 sequence (DNA): TGTGCCAGCACCACTGGAAGGGGAAGGGGCAGGGGAGCTGGAGGCTACACCTTC. Its protein is CASTTGRGRGRGAGGYTF.

This clonotype was seen only a few times. The chain uses TRBV7-2 and TRBJ2-1; TRBD2 is a possible D gene (7 bases). Germline V gives CDR1 SGHTA, CDR2 FQGNSA. This CDR3 has 14 amino acids. V lost 2 bases and J 6 bases, leaving 11 bases between the germline ends. The CDR3 here is CASSLRGGGNEQFF. The CDR3 region has the DNA TGTGCCAGCAGCTTACGAGGGGGGGGCAATGAGCAGTTCTTC. The variable domain in full, completed from reference TRBV7-2 and TRBJ2-1, reads GAGVSQSPSNKVTEKGKDVELRCDPISGHTALYWYRQSLGQGLEFLIYFQGNSAPDKSGLPSDRFSAERTGGSVSTLTIQRTQQEDSAVYLCASSLRGGGNEQFFGPGTRLTVL.

The chain is built from TRBV6-1 and TRBJ2-3; 7 bases agree with TRBD2. The CDR3 sequence is 14 residues long. V trimming: 9 bases; J trimming: 1 base; junction bases outside the gene matches: 7. From germline, CDR1 is MNHNS and CDR2 SASEGT. The CDR3 nucleotides read TGTGCCAGTGGGACTATACCCCGCACAGATACGCAGTATTTT. Amino acids: CASGTIPRTDTQYF.

This chain connects TRBV24-1 to TRBJ2-1, with D unclear. V was pared by 5 bases and J by 5 bases, with 6 bases between. Germline loops: CDR1 KGHDR, CDR2 SFDVKD. This CDR3 has 12 residues. CDR3 sequence reads: CATSGVNNEQFF. CDR3 nucleotides: TGTGCCACCAGTGGGGTAAACAATGAGCAGTTCTTC.

The V gene is TRBV12-3 or TRBV12-4, the J gene TRBJ2-1; D uncertain. Trimming removed 2 bases at V and 7 bases at J, with 6 bases between. This CDR3 contains 12 residues. The CDR3 region is CASSLLGNEQFF. The CDR3 nucleotides are TGTGCCAGCAGTTTATTGGGGAATGAGCAGTTCTTC.

This clonotype was observed a handful of times. This sequence joins TRBV24-1 and TRBJ2-3; D uncertain. Germline V lookup: CDR1 KGHDR, CDR2 SFDVKD. The CDR3 is 12 residues long. V lost 1 base and J lost 6, with 4 bases in between. CDR3 sequence reads: CATSDFMDTQYF. CDR3 nucleotide sequence: TGTGCCACCAGTGATTTTATGGATACGCAGTATTTT.

In its sample, this clonotype was seen a few times. CDR3 sequence: CASSLVGRFTGELFF. CDR3 sequence (DNA): TGTGCCAGCAGCTTAGTCGGCCGATTCACCGGGGAGCTGTTTTTT. This rearrangement joins TRBV7-9 to TRBJ2-2; no definite D call. Germline V gives CDR1 SEHNR, CDR2 FQNEAQ (reference sequence). V was clipped by 1 base and J by 4 bases, with 10 bases between them. The CDR3 covers 15 residues.

This sequence joins TRBV2 and TRBJ1-2, with D tentatively TRBD1 (5 bases). V was trimmed by 11 bases and J by 5 bases, leaving 18 bases between them. Germline assignment: CDR1 SNHLY and CDR2 FYNNEI. The CDR3 loop spans 13 amino acids. CDR3 DNA: TGTGCCGAACGAAACGGGGCCAATTATGGCTACACCTTC. Protein sequence: CAERNGANYGYTF.

This clonotype was seen a handful of times. This chain links TRBV6-4 with TRBJ1-5; TRBD1 aligns across 11 bases. The V segment lost 6 bases and the J segment 2 bases; nucleotides outside the gene matches: 12. Germline values: CDR1 MRHNA, CDR2 SNTAGT. The CDR3 has 18 residues. The CDR3 DNA sequence: TGTGCCAGCAGAACCGCCTCCGGACAGGGGGCGGGCAATCAGCCCCAGCATTTT. The encoded protein is CASRTASGQGAGNQPQHF.

V gene TRBV20-1 combines with J gene TRBJ2-2, with 12 bases that match TRBD2. CDR3 length: 17 residues. From germline, CDR1 is DFQATT and CDR2 SNEGSKA (reference sequence). Unmatched junction bases numbered 8, after V lost 2 bases and J lost 4 bases. The CDR3 protein is CSARRTSGTPGTGELFF. The CDR3 DNA reads TGCAGTGCTAGACGGACTAGCGGGACCCCGGGCACCGGGGAGCTGTTTTTT.

The rearrangement uses TRBV20-1 and TRBJ2-3, with D hard to call. Trimming shortened V by 6 bases and J by 4 bases, and 17 bases separated the two germline ends. Germline V gives CDR1 DFQATT, CDR2 SNEGSKA (reference sequence). The CDR3 spans 14 residues. The chain's CDR3 is CSAPSIVLADTQYF. The CDR3 nucleotides read TGCAGTGCCCCCTCCATCGTCCTGGCAGATACGCAGTATTTT.